Listed below are T cell receptor beta chains from one sample, sequenced in a study of T cells in Graves' hyperthyroidism and ophthalmopathy. From the multiplex PCR reads, TCRdb called clonotypes with MiXCR, one entry per CDR3 protein. The data show 300,000 to 450,000 distinct CDR3 sequences, about 15% seen once. Sequenced sample: blood. The source is a woman in her 30s with Graves' ophthalmopathy. CDR3s include the opening cysteine and the closing phenylalanine or tryptophan. The D gene is left open where the match is weak. Not all rows give a size; the values are once, few, many and, for expanded clones, a class.

TRBJ2-3 many TRBV11-2 NA CASSFRVGYTDTQYF TGTGCCAGCAGCTTTAGGGTGGGCTACACAGATACGCAGTATTTT
TRBJ1-2 many TRBV28 NA CASSLSGGGYTF TGTGCCAGCAGTTTATCGGGGGGGGGCTACACCTTC
TRBJ2-2 NA TRBV30 NA CAWGDRGGELFF TGTGCCTGGGGGGATCGGGGCGGGGAGCTGTTTTTT
TRBJ1-2 many TRBV19 TRBD1 CASSVVDRVNGYTF TGTGCCAGTAGTGTGGTGGACAGGGTCAATGGCTACACCTTC
TRBJ2-1 few TRBV29-1 NA CSVGRLNNEQFF TGCAGCGTTGGGCGCTTAAACAATGAGCAGTTCTTC
TRBJ2-1 many TRBV12-5 NA CASGFDFTAGSGRGNEQFF TGTGCTAGTGGTTTTGATTTTACGGCGGGCAGCGGACGGGGCAATGAGCAGTTCTTC
TRBJ2-2 NA TRBV6-1 TRBD1 CASSQTTGFTGELFF TGTGCCAGCAGTCAAACGACAGGGTTCACCGGGGAGCTGTTTTTT
TRBJ1-2 NA TRBV29-1 NA CSVEGRENYGYTF TGCAGCGTTGAAGGAAGAGAGAACTATGGCTACACCTTC
TRBJ1-4 many TRBV20-1 NA CSARGVTDGWEKLFF TGCAGTGCTAGAGGCGTTACAGACGGGTGGGAAAAACTGTTTTTT
TRBJ2-2 many TRBV15 NA CATSRGDRFSTGELFF TGTGCCACCAGCAGAGGAGACAGGTTTTCCACCGGGGAGCTGTTTTTT
TRBJ2-7 NA TRBV24-1 NA CATSATGSGTHYEQYF TGTGCCACCAGTGCCACGGGTTCAGGGACGCACTACGAGCAGTACTTC
TRBJ1-3 NA TRBV27 NA CASSLLGGSGNTIYF TGTGCCAGCAGTTTGCTCGGGGGCTCTGGAAACACCATATATTTT
TRBJ2-2 many TRBV7-2 TRBD1 CASSAQGTGELFF TGTGCCAGCAGCGCACAGGGGACCGGGGAGCTGTTTTTT
TRBJ2-1 many TRBV20-1 TRBD2 CSARDHIPSGANNEQFF TGCAGTGCTAGAGATCATATCCCTAGCGGGGCGAACAATGAGCAGTTCTTC
TRBJ1-1 NA TRBV20-1 NA CCAENTGINTESFF TGCTGTGCAGAAAATACAGGGATCAACACTGAATCTTTCTTT
TRBJ2-2 many TRBV2 TRBD2 CASSGLAGKNTGELFF TGTGCCAGCAGTGGACTAGCGGGAAAGAACACCGGGGAGCTGTTTTTT
TRBJ2-3 many TRBV3-1 TRBD2 CASSPGTSGTDTQYF TGTGCCAGCAGCCCCGGGACTAGCGGCACAGATACGCAGTATTTT
TRBJ2-1 NA TRBV7-9 NA CASSLLTGDEQFF TGTGCCAGCAGCTTGTTAACCGGGGATGAGCAGTTCTTC
TRBJ2-1 many TRBV20-1 NA CSARGHEQFF TGCAGTGCTAGGGGTCATGAGCAGTTCTTC
TRBJ1-5 many TRBV5-1 NA CASKRDAAPWPQHF TGCGCCAGCAAACGGGACGCCGCCCCATGGCCCCAGCATTTT
TRBJ2-5 NA TRBV12-3/TRBV12-4 NA CASSSDLEETQYF TGTGCCAGCAGTTCAGACCTGGAAGAGACCCAGTACTTC
TRBJ1-6 NA TRBV5-4 NA CASSSRDYSPLHF TGTGCCAGCAGCTCTCGGGATTATTCACCCCTCCACTTT
TRBJ2-7 few TRBV19 TRBD1 CASSTRTGGYEQYF TGTGCCAGTAGTACTCGGACAGGGGGCTACGAGCAGTACTTC
TRBJ2-1 many TRBV5-1 NA CASSLGDTENEQFF TGCGCCAGCAGCTTGGGGGACACGGAAAATGAGCAGTTCTTC
TRBJ2-2 few TRBV29-1 NA CSVDLDTGELFF TGCAGCGTTGATTTGGACACCGGGGAGCTGTTTTTT
TRBJ2-7 few TRBV12-3/TRBV12-4 NA CASSLEGDPHRLVQYF TGTGCCAGCAGTTTAGAGGGGGACCCACATCGGTTGGTGCAGTACTTC
TRBJ1-2 many TRBV6-1 TRBD1 CASSEVKTRDRKNYGYTF TGTGCCAGCAGTGAAGTAAAAACCCGGGACAGAAAAAACTATGGCTACACCTTC
TRBJ2-2 few TRBV9 NA CASSVDSRGAYAGELFF TGTGCCAGCAGCGTAGATTCCCGGGGGGCTTACGCCGGGGAGCTGTTTTTT
TRBJ2-5 NA TRBV5-5 NA CASSFRMGETQYF TGTGCCAGCAGCTTTCGCATGGGGGAGACCCAGTACTTC
TRBJ1-6 NA TRBV2 TRBD1 CASSVGTGLNSPLHF TGTGCCAGCAGTGTAGGGACAGGGCTTAATTCACCCCTCCACTTT
TRBJ1-2 NA TRBV6-6 TRBD1 CASSYFDRGLGYGYTF TGTGCCAGCAGTTACTTCGACAGGGGGCTAGGTTATGGCTACACCTTC
TRBJ2-1 NA TRBV28 NA CASSFQQGRPDEQFF TGTGCCAGCAGTTTTCAGCAGGGGCGGCCCGATGAGCAGTTCTTC
TRBJ2-3 many TRBV6-1 TRBD1 CASPSSGTGTDTQYF TGTGCCAGTCCGAGCTCCGGGACAGGCACAGATACGCAGTATTTT
TRBJ2-7 many TRBV28 NA CASSPLLRGAYEQYF TGTGCCAGCAGTCCCCTGCTGCGAGGGGCCTACGAGCAGTACTTC
TRBJ1-2 many TRBV3-1 NA CASSQDGSGYTF TGTGCCAGCAGCCAAGATGGGAGTGGCTACACCTTC
TRBJ2-1 many TRBV5-1 NA CASKEGYNEQFF TGCGCCAGCAAGGAGGGATACAATGAGCAGTTCTTC
TRBJ2-1 NA TRBV5-6 TRBD1 CASSGSGTGPHNEQFF TGTGCCAGCAGCGGGTCCGGGACAGGGCCTCACAATGAGCAGTTCTTC
TRBJ2-3 many TRBV5-1 NA CASSTRGTADTQYF TGCGCCAGCAGCACCCGGGGGACCGCAGATACGCAGTATTTT
TRBJ2-2 few TRBV7-9 NA CASSLKKNTGELFF TGTGCCAGCAGCTTGAAAAAGAACACCGGGGAGCTGTTTTTT
TRBJ1-2 NA TRBV12-5 TRBD1 CASGYQRGTGDGYTF TGTGCTAGTGGTTATCAGAGGGGGACAGGGGATGGCTACACCTTC
TRBJ2-1 many TRBV7-9 NA CASLQGSSPNEQFF TGTGCCAGTCTACAGGGTTCAAGTCCTAATGAGCAGTTCTTC
TRBJ2-5 many TRBV15 NA CATSRVTGQETQYF TGTGCCACCAGCAGAGTGACAGGCCAAGAGACCCAGTACTTC
TRBJ2-3 many TRBV18 NA CASSPPGKDTQYF TGTGCCAGCTCACCGCCAGGGAAAGATACGCAGTATTTT
TRBJ1-5 many TRBV18 NA CASSPQGNDQPQHF TGTGCCAGCTCGCCTCAGGGCAACGATCAGCCCCAGCATTTT
TRBJ1-1 NA TRBV30 TRBD1 CAWHRGMNTEAFF TGTGCCTGGCACAGGGGGATGAACACTGAAGCTTTCTTT
TRBJ2-1 many TRBV11-2 NA CASSLGVSYNEQFF TGTGCCAGCAGCTTGGGGGTCTCCTACAATGAGCAGTTCTTC
TRBJ2-7 many TRBV10-3 TRBD1 CAISGGQAEQYF TGTGCCATCAGTGGGGGACAGGCCGAGCAGTACTTC